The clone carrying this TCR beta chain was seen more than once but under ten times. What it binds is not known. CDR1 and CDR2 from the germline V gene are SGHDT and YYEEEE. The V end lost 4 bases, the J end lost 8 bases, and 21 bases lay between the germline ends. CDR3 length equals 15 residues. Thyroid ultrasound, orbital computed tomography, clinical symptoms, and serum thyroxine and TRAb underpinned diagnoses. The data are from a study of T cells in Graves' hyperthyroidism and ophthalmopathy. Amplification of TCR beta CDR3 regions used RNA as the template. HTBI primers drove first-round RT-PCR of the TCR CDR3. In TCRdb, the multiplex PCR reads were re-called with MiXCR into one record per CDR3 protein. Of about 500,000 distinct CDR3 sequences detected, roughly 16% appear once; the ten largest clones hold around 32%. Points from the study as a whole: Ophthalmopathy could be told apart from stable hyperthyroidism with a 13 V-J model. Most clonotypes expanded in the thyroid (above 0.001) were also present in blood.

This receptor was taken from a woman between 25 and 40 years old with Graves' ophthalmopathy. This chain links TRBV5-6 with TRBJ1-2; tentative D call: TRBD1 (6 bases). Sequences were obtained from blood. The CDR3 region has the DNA TGTGCCAGCAGCGACAGGTCCAGAGACCTAGAGGGCTACACCTTC. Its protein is CASSDRSRDLEGYTF.